This T cell receptor (beta chain) was sequenced for a study of beta chain features in type 1 diabetes. Germline V lookup: CDR1 KGHSH, CDR2 LQKENI. The CDR3 has 15 residues. Trimming cost V 6 bases and J 3 bases; bases outside gene matches: 8. Study-level points and caveats: VDJ junctions sequenced from type 1 diabetes patients showed fewer insertions and more deletions. Whatever favoring of shorter templates PCR might show would apply equally to patients and controls.

As regards this clone: Antigen: not known.

Of the isolated RNA, all was reverse transcribed, and so the sequenced material was expressed TCRB transcripts. The repertoire was sequenced with immunoSEQ multiplex PCR; TCRdb's copy has only in-frame clones and lacks some. The sample lists fewer than 200,000 clones; around 13% were seen once. The sequence was collected from a woman younger than 35 in good health. Material for sequencing was central memory CD4+ T cells from blood. V gene TRBV18 combines with J gene TRBJ2-7; 10 positions agree with TRBD1. The CDR3, as DNA: TGTGCCAGCTCGCGATCCGGGACAGGGGACTACGAGCAGTACTTC. This sequence encodes CASSRSGTGDYEQYF. The whole variable domain, remainder taken from reference TRBV18 and TRBJ2-7, is NAGVMQNPRHLVRRRGQEARLRCSPMKGHSHVYWYRQLPEEGLKFMVYLQKENIIDESGMPKERFSAEFPKEGPSILRIQQVVRGDSAAYFCASSRSGTGDYEQYFGPGTRLTVT.